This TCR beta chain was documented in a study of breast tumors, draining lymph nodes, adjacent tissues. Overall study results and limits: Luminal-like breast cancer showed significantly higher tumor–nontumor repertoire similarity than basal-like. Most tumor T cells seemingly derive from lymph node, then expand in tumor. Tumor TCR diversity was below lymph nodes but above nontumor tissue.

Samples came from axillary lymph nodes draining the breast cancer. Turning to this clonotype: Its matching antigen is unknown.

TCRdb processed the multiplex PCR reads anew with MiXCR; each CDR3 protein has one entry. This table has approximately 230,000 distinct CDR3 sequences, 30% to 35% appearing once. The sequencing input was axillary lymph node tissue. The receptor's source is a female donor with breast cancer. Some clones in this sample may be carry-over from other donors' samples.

The CDR3 protein is CASSSEASSNYNEQFF. Written as DNA, the CDR3 is TGTGCCAGCAGTTCGGAAGCCTCGTCTAATTACAATGAGCAGTTCTTC. The gene calls are TRBV28 and TRBJ2-1; D call uncertain. V was clipped by 4 bases and J by 4 bases, with 17 bases between them. The CDR3 covers 16 residues. Looked up from germline, CDR1 is MDHEN and CDR2 is SYDVKM. Complete variable domain (other parts from reference TRBV28 and TRBJ2-1): DVKVTQSSRYLVKRTGEKVFLECVQDMDHENMFWYRQDPGLGLRLIYFSYDVKMKEKGDIPEGYSVSREKKERFSLILESASTNQTSMYLCASSSEASSNYNEQFFGPGTRLTVL.